In its sample, the clone carrying this T cell receptor (beta chain) was seen once. The sample is drawn from a study of T cell changes during pregnancy in multiple sclerosis. Clones were sequenced by immunoSEQ multiplex PCR, and TCRdb holds only the in-frame ones, with some missing. The data contain some 38,000 clones, around 89% of them singletons. Germline assignment: CDR1 PRHDT and CDR2 FYEKMQ (reference sequence). After removal of 6 bases from V and 4 bases from J, the junction contained 8 bases not matched to a gene. CDR3 length: 14 residues. This sequence originates from a female donor with multiple sclerosis, enrolled in a pregnancy study. Sequencing used CD4+ T cells from peripheral blood mononuclear cells, obtained in the second trimester of pregnancy. The chain carries TRBV13 and TRBJ2-7; 8 bases line up with TRBD1. CDR3 nucleotide sequence: TGTGCCAGCAGGGATACAGGGGGTCCGTACGAGCAGTACTTC. It translates to CASRDTGGPYEQYF.